Described below is a single TCR beta chain sequence and its context. Its specificity is not known. Other DNA sequences from this sample encode an identical CDR3 as well. These data come from a study of shared clonotypes between healthy human individuals. The method was immunoSEQ multiplex PCR; TCRdb's version includes in-frame clones alone and lacks a portion of them. In the table there are about 2 million clones, about 95% of which are singletons. Terminally differentiated effector memory CD45RA+ cells were left out of the naive CD8 fraction, which was CD45RO-negative and positively selected for CCR7. There were no recent acute infections or vaccinations among the donors, who were healthy HIV-negative adults. Points from the study as a whole: Generation of non-shared clonotypes was less probable than generation of clonotypes shared by all four donors. The sharing of roughly 5% of naive CD4 clonotypes was seen across several donors. Naive subsets generally had larger estimated richness than memory subsets.

V was shortened by 5 bases and J by 1 base, with 8 bases between the two germline ends. The CDR3 is 13 amino acids. Germline V gene lookup returns CDR1 SGHVS and CDR2 FNYEAQ. This chain joins TRBV7-6 and TRBJ1-1; possible D gene TRBD1, 5 bases. The TCR originated in a man between 18 and 35 years old in good health. Sequencing used naive CD8+ T cells sorted from blood. The CDR3 loop is CASSPTGNTEAFF. The CDR3 DNA is TGTGCCAGCAGCCCTACAGGGAACACTGAAGCTTTCTTT.